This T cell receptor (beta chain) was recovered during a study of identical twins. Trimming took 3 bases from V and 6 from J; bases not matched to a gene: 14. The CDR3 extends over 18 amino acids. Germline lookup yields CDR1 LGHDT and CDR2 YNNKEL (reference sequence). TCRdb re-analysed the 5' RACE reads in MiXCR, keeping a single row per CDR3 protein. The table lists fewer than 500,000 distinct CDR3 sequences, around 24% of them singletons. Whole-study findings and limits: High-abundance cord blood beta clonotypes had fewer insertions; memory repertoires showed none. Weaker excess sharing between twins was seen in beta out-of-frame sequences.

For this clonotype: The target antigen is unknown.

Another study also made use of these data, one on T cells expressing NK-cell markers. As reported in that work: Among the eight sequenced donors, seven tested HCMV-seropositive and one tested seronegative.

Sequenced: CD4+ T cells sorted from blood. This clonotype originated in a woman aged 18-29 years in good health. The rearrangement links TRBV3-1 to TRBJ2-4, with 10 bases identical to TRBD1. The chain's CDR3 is CASSQQGETGGFGNIQYF. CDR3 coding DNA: TGTGCCAGCAGCCAGCAGGGGGAGACAGGGGGCTTCGGAAACATTCAGTACTTC.